Listed here are 14 T cell receptor beta chains from one sample, sequenced in a study of T-cell reconstitution after alpha-beta-depleted transplantation in children. As it was prepared, the TCRbeta library received unique molecular identifiers. MiXCR was run by TCRdb on the PCR reads, yielding one entry per CDR3 protein. Altogether approximately 590,000 distinct CDR3 sequences are present, 10% being singletons, with the ten largest covering 4% to 5%. This specimen was PBMCs from the stem cell graft donor, taken from the stem cell graft. The receptors shown here come from a human donor who donated a stem cell graft to a child with acute myeloid leukemia.

Ten or more counts support this clonotype. This chain links TRBV29-1 with TRBJ2-1; the D is unclear. With 4 bases removed from V and 1 base from J, the gap between germline ends came to 11 bases. The CDR3 is 14 residues long. Germline CDR1 reads SQVTM; CDR2 reads ANQGSEA. The chain's CDR3 is CSVVTLLSYNEQFF. The CDR3 region has the DNA TGCAGCGTTGTGACACTTTTATCCTACAATGAGCAGTTCTTC.

The chain uses TRBV20-1 and TRBJ2-1; 7 bases are shared with TRBD2. Per the germline V gene, CDR1 is DFQATT and CDR2 is SNEGSKA (reference sequence). The junction had 14 bases not matched to a gene; V was cut back by 8 bases and J by 4 bases. The CDR3 spans 15 residues. This chain's CDR3 is CSPTSPSGGYNEQFF. DNA of the CDR3: TGCAGTCCAACCTCACCTAGCGGAGGTTACAATGAGCAGTTCTTC.

This sequence joins TRBV7-6 and TRBJ2-6, with D possibly being TRBD1 (6 bases). Germline V lookup: CDR1 SGHVS, CDR2 FNYEAQ. CDR3 length: 17 residues. Trimming removed 2 bases from V and 4 bases from J, with 15 bases in between. CDR3 region: CASSLRGRSSGANVLTF. The CDR3 bases are TGTGCCAGCAGCTTAAGGGGGAGATCTTCCGGGGCCAACGTCCTGACTTTC.

This clonotype was counted only a few times. The chain employs TRBV20-1 and TRBJ2-3; 8 nucleotides line up with TRBD2. This CDR3 comprises 13 residues. Per germline, CDR1 DFQATT and CDR2 SNEGSKA (reference sequence). The junction had 9 bases not matched to a gene; V was cut back by 7 bases and J by 6 bases. The CDR3 nucleotides are TGCAGTGTGAATGGACTAGCCGCGGATACGCAGTATTTT. Amino acid sequence: CSVNGLAADTQYF.

This chain links TRBV5-1 with TRBJ2-1; D is unresolved. With 0 bases removed from V and 10 bases from J, the gap between germline ends came to 20 bases. The germline CDR1 and CDR2 sequences are SGHRS and YFSETQ. The CDR3 spans 16 residues. Written as DNA, the CDR3 is TGCGCCAGCAGCTTGGCCCCTAGTGAGATTGGAACCGAGCAGTTCTTC. Its translation is CASSLAPSEIGTEQFF.

V and J are TRBV29-1 and TRBJ1-1, with 7 bases lining up with TRBD1. Germline V gene data show CDR1 as SQVTM and CDR2 as ANQGSEA. The CDR3 contains 12 residues. Unmatched junction bases numbered 5, after V lost 3 bases and J lost 7 bases. The CDR3 DNA is TGCAGCGTTGACGACAGGGAACTTGAAGCTTTCTTT. It yields the protein CSVDDRELEAFF.

V usage is TRBV20-1 and J usage is TRBJ2-3; TRBD2 matches 7 bases. With 5 bases clipped from V and 1 base from J, the junction kept 3 bases outside the gene matches. Looked up from germline, CDR1 is DFQATT and CDR2 is SNEGSKA (reference sequence). This CDR3 contains 13 residues. The CDR3 loop is CSAGLAGTDTQYF. The DNA for the CDR3 is TGCAGTGCTGGCCTAGCGGGCACAGATACGCAGTATTTT.

In this sample, this clonotype turned up once. The V call is TRBV3-1, the J call TRBJ2-6; no clear D gene. The ends were cut back, 0 bases at V and 1 base at J, with 13 bases in the middle. CDR3 size: 18 residues. Per the germline V gene, CDR1 is LGHDT and CDR2 is YNNKEL (reference sequence). The DNA for the CDR3 is TGTGCCAGCAGCCAAGATCAGGATGTGCGTTCTGGGGCCAACGTCCTGACTTTC. It codes for CASSQDQDVRSGANVLTF.

This clonotype was detected only a few times. This chain uses TRBV15 with TRBJ2-7; possible D gene TRBD2, 5 bases. Trimming shortened V by 6 bases and J by 3 bases, and 9 bases separated the two germline ends. Germline V lookup: CDR1 LNHNV, CDR2 YYDKDF (reference sequence). The CDR3 runs to 12 residues. CDR3 nucleotide sequence: TGTGCCACCAGTCTCGGGGACTACGAGCAGTACTTC. Encoded protein: CATSLGDYEQYF.

In its sample, this clonotype was seen a few times. The V gene is TRBV27, the J gene TRBJ2-5, with TRBD2 matching 12 bases. V lost 5 bases to trimming and J lost 4 bases; unmatched junction nucleotides: 11. The V gene's germline CDR1 is MNHEY and CDR2 SMNVEV (reference sequence). The CDR3 totals 17 residues. The CDR3 loop reads CASSRLAGAGTGETQYF. The CDR3 DNA is TGTGCCAGCAGTAGACTAGCGGGAGCAGGGACGGGAGAGACCCAGTACTTC.

The V gene is TRBV9, the J gene TRBJ2-7; the D gene is possibly TRBD1 (6 bases). There are 14 residues in the CDR3. CDR1 and CDR2 from the germline V gene are SGDLS and YYNGEE. Trimming cost V 3 bases and J 5 bases, with 15 bases left between them. Here the CDR3 DNA reads TGTGCCAGCAGCGCTGGGGGCCTTAAAAACGAGCAGTACTTC. Protein: CASSAGGLKNEQYF. Full variable domain (rest looked up from reference TRBV9 and TRBJ2-7): DSGVTQTPKHLITATGQRVTLRCSPRSGDLSVYWYQQSLDQGLQFLIQYYNGEERAKGNILERFSAQQFPDLHSELNLSSLELGDSALYFCASSAGGLKNEQYFGPGTRLTVT.

This clonotype has ten or more counts. The chain carries TRBV7-9 and TRBJ1-2, with a tentative D call TRBD1 (5 bases). Trimming removed 6 bases from V and 5 bases from J, with 16 bases in between. This CDR3 has 14 amino acids. The germline V gene has CDR1 SEHNR and CDR2 FQNEAQ (reference sequence). CDR3 coding DNA: TGTGCCAGCAGGGTGGACATCTCCCCTTATGGCTACACCTTC. It yields the protein CASRVDISPYGYTF. Complete variable domain (other parts from reference TRBV7-9 and TRBJ1-2): DTGVSQNPRHKITKRGQNVTFRCDPISEHNRLYWYRQTLGQGPEFLTYFQNEAQLEKSRLLSDRFSAERPKGSFSTLEIQRTEQGDSAMYLCASRVDISPYGYTFGSGTRLTVV.

The gene calls are TRBV12-3 or TRBV12-4 and TRBJ1-1; 7 nucleotides line up with TRBD1. The CDR3 totals 16 residues. The trim removed 1 base at V and 0 bases at J, leaving 5 bases unmatched. In nucleotides, the CDR3 is TGTGCCAGCAGTTTAGGTAGGACAGGTATGAACACTGAAGCTTTCTTT. Translated, it gives CASSLGRTGMNTEAFF.

The gene calls are TRBV4-3 and TRBJ2-1, with 8 bases lining up with TRBD1. This CDR3 contains 14 residues. The germline V gene encodes CDR1 LGHNA and CDR2 YSLEER. The V gene end was trimmed by 3 bases and the J gene end by 10 bases; junction bases not matched to a gene: 8. CDR3 residues: CASSHLLQGGEQFF. The DNA for the CDR3 is TGCGCCAGCAGCCATCTCCTACAGGGGGGCGAGCAGTTCTTC.